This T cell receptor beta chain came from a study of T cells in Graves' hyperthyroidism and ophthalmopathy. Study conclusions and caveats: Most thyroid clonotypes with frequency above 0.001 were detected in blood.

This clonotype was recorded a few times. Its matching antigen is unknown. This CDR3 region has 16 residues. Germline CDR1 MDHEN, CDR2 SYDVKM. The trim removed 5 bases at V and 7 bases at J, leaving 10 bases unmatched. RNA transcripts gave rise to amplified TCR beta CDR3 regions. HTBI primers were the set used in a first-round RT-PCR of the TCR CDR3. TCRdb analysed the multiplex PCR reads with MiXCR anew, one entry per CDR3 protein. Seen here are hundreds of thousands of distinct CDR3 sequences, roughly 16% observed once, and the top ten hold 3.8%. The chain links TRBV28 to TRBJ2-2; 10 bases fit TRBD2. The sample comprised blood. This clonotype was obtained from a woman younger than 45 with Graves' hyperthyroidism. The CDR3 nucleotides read TGTGCCAGCAGTGAAGCTAGCGGGAGCGCGGTCGGGGAGCTGTTTTTT. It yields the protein CASSEASGSAVGELFF.